What follows describes a single TCR beta chain. The V gene lost 0 bases and the J gene lost 0 bases, with 7 bases spanning the gap. The CDR3 runs 15 residues. Germline V gives CDR1 SGHNT, CDR2 YYREEE (reference sequence). This entry belongs to a study of technical replicates of blood from a handful of donors. The data were produced by immunoSEQ multiplex PCR, yet TCRdb's version contains in-frame clones alone and is incomplete. The repertoire holds under 85,000 clones, almost 98% seen once, with around 0.18% in the top ten. This sequence was found in a human donor in good health. The chain carries TRBV5-4 and TRBJ1-3; D is ambiguous. The sequenced sample was T cells isolated from PBMCs. This CDR3 is CASSLAPRSGNTIYF. DNA of the CDR3: TGTGCCAGCAGCTTGGCCCCCCGCTCTGGAAACACCATATATTTT.